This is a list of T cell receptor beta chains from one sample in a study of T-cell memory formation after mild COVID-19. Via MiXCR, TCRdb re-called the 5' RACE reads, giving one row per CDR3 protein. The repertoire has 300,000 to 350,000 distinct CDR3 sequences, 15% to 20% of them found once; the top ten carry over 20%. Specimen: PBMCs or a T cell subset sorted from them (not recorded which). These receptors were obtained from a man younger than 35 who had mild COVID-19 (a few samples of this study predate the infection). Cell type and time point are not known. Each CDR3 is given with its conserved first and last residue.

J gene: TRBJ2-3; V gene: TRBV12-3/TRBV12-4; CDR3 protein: CASRTVVGVTDTQYF
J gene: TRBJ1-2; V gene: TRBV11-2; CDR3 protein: CASSPYRTYGYTF
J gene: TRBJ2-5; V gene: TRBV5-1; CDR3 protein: CASSLLAQETQYF
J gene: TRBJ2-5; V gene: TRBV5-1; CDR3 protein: CASSRGQATYF
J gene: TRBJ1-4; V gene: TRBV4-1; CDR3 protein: CASSERGVSEKLFF
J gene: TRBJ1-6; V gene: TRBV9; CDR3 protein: CASSGRDGNSPLHF
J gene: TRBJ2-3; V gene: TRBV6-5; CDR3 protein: CASSSPSGGEDTQYF
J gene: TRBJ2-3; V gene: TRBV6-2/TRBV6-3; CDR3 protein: CASSSRRITDTQYF
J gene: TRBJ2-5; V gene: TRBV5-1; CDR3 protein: CASSPLTSGETQYF
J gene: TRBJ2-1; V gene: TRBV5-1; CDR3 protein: CASSRGTGNEQFF
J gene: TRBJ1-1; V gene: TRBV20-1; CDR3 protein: CSLAGRGVWVNTEAFF
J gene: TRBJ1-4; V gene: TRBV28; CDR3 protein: CASSSLTGLPFF
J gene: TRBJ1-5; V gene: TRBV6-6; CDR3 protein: CASSLPSGQHQPQHF
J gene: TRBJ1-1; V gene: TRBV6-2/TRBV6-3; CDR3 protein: CASSYAAELNTEAFF
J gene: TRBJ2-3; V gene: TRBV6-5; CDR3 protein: CASSYSTSGGTDTQYF
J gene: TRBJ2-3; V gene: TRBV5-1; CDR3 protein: CASRPDSSTDTQYF
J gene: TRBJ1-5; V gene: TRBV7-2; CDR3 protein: CASSFEINQTQHF
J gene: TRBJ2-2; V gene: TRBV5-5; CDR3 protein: CASSKFWTENTGELFF
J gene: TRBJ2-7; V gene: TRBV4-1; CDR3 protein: CASSEPHRTYEQYF
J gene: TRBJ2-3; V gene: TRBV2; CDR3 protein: CASKRGTGGADTQYF
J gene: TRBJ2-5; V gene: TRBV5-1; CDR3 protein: CASSLRQGSYGTQYF
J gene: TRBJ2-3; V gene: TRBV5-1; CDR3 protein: CASSLEPTTDTQYF
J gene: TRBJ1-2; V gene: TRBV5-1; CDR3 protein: CASSFDRGGYTF
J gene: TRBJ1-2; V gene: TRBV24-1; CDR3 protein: CATSEGTQSYYGYTF
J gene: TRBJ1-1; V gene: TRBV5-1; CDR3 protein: CASSLFAGNTEAFF
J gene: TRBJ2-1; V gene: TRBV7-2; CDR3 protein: CASSSGVEQFF
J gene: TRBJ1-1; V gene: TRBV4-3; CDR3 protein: CASSLVGGEAFF
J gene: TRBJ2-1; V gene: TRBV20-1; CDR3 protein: CSARAANYNEQFF
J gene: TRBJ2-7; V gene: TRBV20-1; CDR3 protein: CSADREAHEQYF
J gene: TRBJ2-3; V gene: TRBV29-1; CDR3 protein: CSVEGTSSGTDTQYF
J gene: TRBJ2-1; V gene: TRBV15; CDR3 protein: CATSLRKTTYNEQFF
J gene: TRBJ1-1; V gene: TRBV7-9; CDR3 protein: CASPSDTGGTEAFF